One and the same sample provided the 14 T cell receptor beta chains below, sequenced in a study of CD8+ T cells in alopecia areata. The sequencing template was cDNA reverse transcribed from extracted RNA. The table came from immunoSEQ multiplex PCR; TCRdb's copy has only in-frame clones and leaves some out. Among roughly 110,000 clones listed, around 50% were seen once. Treatment here: oral pan-JAK inhibitor, 5-10 mg twice daily. Sequences were derived from CD8+ T cells sorted from blood, sampled at week 24, from a patient treated with tofacitinib. The source is a human donor with alopecia areata.

The rearrangement joins TRBV6-5 to TRBJ2-2, with 10 bases fitting TRBD1. V lost 4 bases and J lost 6; bases outside the gene matches: 5. This CDR3 spans 15 amino acids. Germline CDR1 MNHEY, CDR2 SVGAGI. CDR3 bases: TGTGCCAGCAGTTTCGGGACAGGGGTTCCCGGGGAGCTGTTTTTT. It is translated as CASSFGTGVPGELFF.

The chain is built from TRBV9 and TRBJ2-2, with 9 bases that match TRBD1. The CDR3 runs 17 residues. Germline V gene data show CDR1 as SGDLS and CDR2 as YYNGEE. Trimming cost V 3 bases and J 6 bases; bases outside gene matches: 12. CDR3 DNA sequence: TGTGCCAGCAGCGAAGATCACAGGGGGCGAGTTTCCGGGGAGCTGTTTTTT. Translated, it gives CASSEDHRGRVSGELFF.

The chain links TRBV30 to TRBJ2-7; 8 nucleotides align to TRBD1. Germline trimming cut 6 bases from V and 4 bases from J; bases unmatched to any gene: 11. The CDR3 is 14 residues long. The germline V gene has CDR1 GTSNPN and CDR2 SVGIG (reference sequence). CDR3 in amino acids: CACQPGGYGYEQYF. The CDR3 DNA reads as TGTGCCTGTCAACCAGGGGGCTATGGATACGAGCAGTACTTC.

This CDR3 is CASSLGGESTDTQYF. In nucleotides, the CDR3 is TGTGCCAGCAGCCTAGGGGGGGAATCGACAGATACGCAGTATTTT. This chain connects TRBV11-2 to TRBJ2-3; tentative D call: TRBD2 (7 bases). There are 15 residues in the CDR3. CDR1 is SGHAT and CDR2 is FQNNGV in the germline V gene. The germline V and J ends were trimmed by 5 bases and 3 bases, with 15 bases remaining between them.

The J gene is TRBJ1-1, the V gene TRBV29-1, with D perhaps matching TRBD1 (5 bases). Germline assignment: CDR1 SQVTM and CDR2 ANQGSEA. V dropped 6 bases and J dropped 0 bases, with 11 bases sitting between them. The CDR3 has 13 amino acids. CDR3 loop: CSVFDSMNTEAFF. The CDR3, as DNA: TGCAGCGTCTTTGACAGCATGAACACTGAAGCTTTCTTT.

The chain recombines TRBV7-2 with TRBJ2-6; perhaps D is TRBD1 or TRBD2 (5 bases each). The germline V gene has CDR1 SGHTA and CDR2 FQGNSA. The length of the CDR3 is 18 residues. Trimming shortened V by 4 bases and J by 2 bases, and 18 bases separated the two germline ends. This chain's CDR3 is CASSSGGRASPGANVLTF. DNA of the CDR3: TGTGCCAGCAGCTCTGGAGGCAGGGCCTCTCCTGGGGCCAACGTCCTGACTTTC.

The chain employs TRBV30 and TRBJ1-4; D not resolved. The CDR3 is 13 residues long. CDR1 GTSNPN and CDR2 SVGIG come from the germline V gene (reference sequence). V lost 2 bases to trimming and J lost 6 bases, with 10 bases between them. CDR3 coding DNA: TGTGCCTGGAGTAGGGCAGGTTATGAAAAACTGTTTTTT. Amino acid sequence: CAWSRAGYEKLFF.

The chain links TRBV2 to TRBJ2-1; a possible D gene is TRBD1 (5 bases). V lost 1 base and J 7 bases, leaving 14 bases between the germline ends. Per the germline V gene, CDR1 is SNHLY and CDR2 is FYNNEI. This CDR3 has 15 residues. The CDR3 loop reads CASSEGTGPLNEQFF. CDR3 sequence (DNA): TGTGCCAGCAGTGAAGGAACAGGACCCTTAAATGAGCAGTTCTTC.

The chain couples TRBV27 to TRBJ1-5; D not resolved. The CDR3 runs to 13 residues. V was shortened by 5 bases and J by 4 bases, with 9 bases between the two germline ends. Germline V gene data show CDR1 as MNHEY and CDR2 as SMNVEV (reference sequence). The CDR3: CASSIMKNQPQHF. The CDR3 DNA is TGTGCCAGCAGTATTATGAAGAATCAGCCCCAGCATTTT.

The chain combines TRBV5-6 with TRBJ2-1; D is unclear. V was shortened by 0 bases and J by 5 bases, with 9 bases between the two germline ends. This CDR3 has 14 residues. Germline assignment: CDR1 SGHDT and CDR2 YYEEEE. The DNA of the CDR3 is TGTGCCAGCAGCTTGGGATGGCTCAACAATGAGCAGTTCTTC. It is translated as CASSLGWLNNEQFF. Full variable domain (remainder filled in from reference TRBV5-6 and TRBJ2-1): DAGVTQSPTHLIKTRGQQVTLRCSPKSGHDTVSWYQQALGQGPQFIFQYYEEEERQRGNFPDRFSGHQFPNYSSELNVNALLLGDSALYLCASSLGWLNNEQFFGPGTRLTVL.

The chain combines TRBV7-9 with TRBJ2-7; 8 positions match TRBD2. CDR3 length equals 15 residues. Germline CDR1 is SEHNR and CDR2 is FQNEAQ (reference sequence). With V trimmed by 7 bases and J by 4 bases, 12 bases remained unmatched. In nucleotides, the CDR3 is TGTGCCAGCACTCAAGGGGCTAGCGGGTTGTACGAGCAGTACTTC. Amino acids: CASTQGASGLYEQYF.

In DNA, the CDR3 is TGTGCCAGCAGTTTATCGAGGACTTTCCTCAAGGAGCAGTACTTC. This encodes CASSLSRTFLKEQYF. The V and J genes are TRBV27 and TRBJ2-7, with D perhaps matching TRBD2 (5 bases). This CDR3 has 15 amino acids. Trimming pared 0 bases from V and 7 bases from J, leaving 16 bases between. CDR1 is MNHEY, CDR2 SMNVEV, per germline (reference sequence).

The chain couples TRBV6-5 to TRBJ2-3; D is possibly TRBD1 (5 bases). This CDR3 has 14 amino acids. Germline loops: CDR1 MNHEY, CDR2 SVGAGI. Trimming cost V 3 bases and J 4 bases, with 11 bases left between them. CDR3 coding DNA: TGTGCCAGCAGTTATAGCCAGGGTTCAGATACGCAGTATTTT. Protein: CASSYSQGSDTQYF.

This rearrangement joins TRBV4-3 to TRBJ2-7; D not resolved. V was trimmed by 4 bases and J by 5 bases, leaving 15 bases between them. This CDR3 comprises 14 residues. Germline V gene sequence: CDR1 LGHNA, CDR2 YSLEER. The chain's CDR3 is CASSPSPRTHEQYF. Here the CDR3 DNA reads TGCGCCAGCAGCCCCTCACCCCGTACCCACGAGCAGTACTTC.